The 5 T cell receptor beta chains listed next were all sequenced from one sample in a study of shared clonotypes between healthy human individuals. Some clones are missing from TCRdb's copy, which holds only in-frame ones; the method was immunoSEQ multiplex PCR. This table holds 230,000 or so clones, 65% to 70% found once. Specimen: memory CD4+ T cells sorted from blood. Documented subset: CD45RA-negative fraction. The receptor set was obtained from a man aged 30-40 years in good health.

In its sample, this clone was seen a few times. V and J are TRBV11-2 and TRBJ1-1; D ambiguous. V was trimmed by 5 bases and J by 1 base, leaving 14 bases between them. The CDR3 contains 15 residues. The germline CDR1 and CDR2 sequences are SGHAT and FQNNGV. The CDR3 loop reads CASSLTAAANTEAFF. The CDR3 nucleotides are TGTGCCAGCAGCCTAACGGCGGCCGCGAACACTGAAGCTTTCTTT.

The J gene is TRBJ2-3, the V gene TRBV5-4; D perhaps matches TRBD2 (6 bases). The germline V gene encodes CDR1 SGHNT and CDR2 YYREEE (reference sequence). Trimming stripped 5 bases from V and 2 bases from J, with 15 bases between. The length of the CDR3 is 15 residues. This chain's CDR3 is CASSYSGTLTDTQYF. The CDR3 nucleotides are TGTGCCAGCAGTTATAGCGGTACACTCACAGATACGCAGTATTTT.

V usage is TRBV7-8 and J usage is TRBJ2-7; D assignment may be TRBD1 or TRBD2 (5 bases each). CDR1 and CDR2 (germline): SGHVS, FQNEAQ. V was trimmed by 4 bases and J by 0 bases, leaving 13 bases between them. The CDR3 extends over 15 amino acids. CDR3 coding DNA: TGTGCCAGCAGCTCGCAGACTGGGACCTCCTACGAGCAGTACTTC. It codes for CASSSQTGTSYEQYF. The full variable domain, its missing parts supplied by reference TRBV7-8 and TRBJ2-7, is GAGVSQSPRYKVAKRGQDVALRCDPISGHVSLFWYQQALGQGPEFLTYFQNEAQLDKSGLPSDRFFAERPEGSVSTLKIQRTQQEDSAVYLCASSSQTGTSYEQYFGPGTRLTVT.

This clone was seen ten or more times. The V and J genes are TRBV11-2 and TRBJ2-7, with TRBD2 matching over 10 bases. Trimming took 7 bases from V and 2 from J; bases not matched to a gene: 5. This CDR3 comprises 14 residues. CDR1 and CDR2 from the germline V gene are SGHAT and FQNNGV. The CDR3 reads CASKPLAGPYEQYF. CDR3 sequence (DNA): TGTGCCAGCAAACCACTAGCGGGACCCTACGAGCAGTACTTC.

This clone was picked up one time. The rearrangement uses TRBV18 and TRBJ1-1; 9 positions match TRBD1. Per the germline V gene, CDR1 is KGHSH and CDR2 is LQKENI. With V trimmed by 5 bases and J by 2 bases, 3 bases remained unmatched. There are 14 residues in the CDR3. CDR3 region: CASSGGQGNTEAFF. As DNA, the CDR3 is TGTGCCAGCTCAGGGGGACAGGGTAACACTGAAGCTTTCTTT.